These T cell receptor beta chains were read from a single sample in a study of cytomegalovirus exposure and HLA in healthy donors. Data came from immunoSEQ multiplex PCR; TCRdb stores just in-frame clones and leaves some out. The table includes 100,000 to 150,000 clones, about 74% detected once. Sequenced: PBMCs. These receptors all stem from a woman aged 60-70 years in good health and CMV-seronegative. Each CDR3 is given with its conserved first and last residue. Each record gives: D gene, V gene, J gene, clone size, CDR3 protein, CDR3 DNA. A D gene is named only where the DNA matches it firmly. Expanded clones get a size class; other rows say once, few or many, or leave the size out.

.	TRBV27	TRBJ2-7	.	CASSRFASYEQYF	TGTGCCAGCAGTCGCTTTGCATCCTACGAGCAGTACTTC
.	TRBV30	TRBJ1-5	.	CAWSGGRDQPQHF	TGTGCCTGGAGTGGGGGGAGGGATCAGCCCCAGCATTTT
TRBD1	TRBV6-1	TRBJ2-7	few	CASTQGQAFHEQYF	TGTGCCAGCACCCAAGGACAGGCTTTCCACGAGCAGTACTTC
.	TRBV2	TRBJ1-2	few	CASSFKSNYGYTF	TGTGCCAGCAGTTTCAAATCTAACTATGGCTACACCTTC
.	TRBV7-9	TRBJ2-7	.	CASSLLAPPGDEQYF	TGTGCCAGCAGCTTACTGGCGCCCCCAGGGGACGAGCAGTACTTC
TRBD1	TRBV19	TRBJ2-3	once	CASSKGTGTGADTQYF	TGTGCCAGTAGTAAGGGGACAGGAACGGGCGCAGATACGCAGTATTTT
TRBD1	TRBV28	TRBJ2-5	.	CASTNPGTGAQETQYF	TGTGCCAGCACTAATCCCGGGACAGGGGCCCAAGAGACCCAGTACTTC
TRBD1	TRBV7-9	TRBJ2-5	.	CASTTRGPRERETQYF	TGTGCCAGCACGACGAGGGGGCCCCGAGAAAGGGAGACCCAGTACTTC
.	TRBV18	TRBJ1-6	.	CASSPGANSPLHF	TGTGCCAGCTCACCAGGGGCCAATTCACCCCTCCACTTT
.	TRBV9	TRBJ1-2	once	CASSVEGGRGYGYTF	TGTGCCAGCAGCGTAGAGGGGGGGCGTGGCTATGGCTACACCTTC
.	TRBV13	TRBJ2-3	.	CASSLGLSSGGWADTQYF	TGTGCCAGCAGCTTAGGCCTTTCTTCCGGGGGTTGGGCAGATACGCAGTATTTT
TRBD2	TRBV2	TRBJ2-1	.	CASSVTGGPSEQFF	TGTGCCAGCAGTGTTACGGGGGGGCCGAGTGAGCAGTTCTTC
TRBD1	TRBV28	TRBJ1-4	.	CASSLDREGEKLFF	TGTGCCAGCAGTTTGGACAGGGAGGGTGAAAAACTGTTTTTT
TRBD2	TRBV5-1	TRBJ2-7	once	CASSLEALAGTSYEQYF	TGCGCCAGCAGCTTGGAGGCACTAGCGGGGACCTCCTACGAGCAGTACTTC
.	TRBV7-8	TRBJ1-1	.	CASSLEGRVNTEAFF	TGTGCCAGCAGCTTAGAAGGCCGGGTAAACACTGAAGCTTTCTTT
TRBD2	TRBV7-9	TRBJ2-7	.	CSSGPGTSYQQYF	TGTTCCAGCGGACCCGGGACTAGCTACCAGCAGTACTTC
.	TRBV7-8	TRBJ1-5	few	CASSLGGGDQPQHF	TGTGCCAGCAGCTTAGGGGGGGGAGACCAGCCCCAGCATTTT
TRBD1	TRBV4-1	TRBJ1-2	.	CASSRYGTGGSSYGYTF	TGCGCCAGCAGCCGATACGGAACAGGGGGATCTTCCTATGGCTACACCTTC
.	TRBV5-1	TRBJ2-2	.	CASSLAPQGTVGELFF	TGCGCCAGCAGCTTGGCCCCACAGGGTACCGTTGGGGAGCTGTTTTTT
.	TRBV9	TRBJ2-1	.	CASSVDRDNSYNEQFF	TGTGCCAGCAGCGTAGATCGGGACAACTCCTACAATGAGCAGTTCTTC
.	TRBV15	TRBJ1-6	.	CATSSGGFAYNSPLHF	TGTGCCACCAGCAGCGGCGGATTCGCCTATAATTCACCCCTCCACTTT
TRBD2	TRBV28	TRBJ2-1	.	CASSTNSGAGGGNEQFF	TGTGCCAGCAGTACGAATTCAGGAGCGGGAGGGGGGAATGAGCAGTTCTTC
.	TRBV6-1	TRBJ2-2	few	CASHSSATGELFF	TGTGCCAGCCACTCTAGCGCCACCGGGGAGCTGTTTTTT
.	TRBV19	TRBJ1-5	once	CASKAGNQPQHF	TGTGCCAGTAAGGCGGGTAACCAGCCCCAGCATTTT
.	TRBV7-9	TRBJ2-7	.	CASSLARQSSYEQYF	TGTGCCAGCAGCTTAGCGAGACAGAGCTCCTACGAGCAGTACTTC
.	TRBV4-1	TRBJ2-5	.	CASSQVRALGTQYF	TGCGCCAGCAGCCAAGTCAGGGCGCTTGGGACCCAGTACTTC
.	TRBV19	TRBJ2-3	.	CASSTRTGGIVDTQYF	TGTGCCAGTAGTACCAGGACAGGCGGGATCGTAGATACGCAGTATTTT
TRBD2	TRBV27	TRBJ2-7	.	CASSPRTSGGGEQYF	TGTGCCAGCAGTCCTCGGACTAGCGGGGGAGGCGAGCAGTACTTC
TRBD1	TRBV15	TRBJ1-4	.	CATSRGTGVNEKLFF	TGTGCCACCAGCAGAGGGACAGGGGTTAATGAAAAACTGTTTTTT
TRBD2	TRBV9	TRBJ2-1	few	CASSPSGLAAYNEQFF	TGTGCCAGCAGCCCATCGGGACTAGCGGCCTACAATGAGCAGTTCTTC
.	TRBV28	TRBJ1-2	.	CASSTLRRISGYTF	TGTGCCAGCAGTACCTTACGTCGCATCAGTGGCTACACCTTC
.	TRBV5-1	TRBJ1-5	.	CASSPTDSGNQPQHF	TGCGCCAGCAGCCCTACGGACAGCGGAAATCAGCCCCAGCATTTT
TRBD1	TRBV28	TRBJ1-1	.	CASSFRDSMNTEAFF	TGTGCCAGCAGTTTCCGGGACAGCATGAACACTGAAGCTTTCTTT
.	TRBV5-6	TRBJ1-1	.	CASSGRLREAFF	TGTGCCAGCAGCGGCCGACTCAGAGAAGCTTTCTTT
.	TRBV5-1	TRBJ1-2	.	CASSPGDISNYGYTF	TGCGCCAGCAGCCCCGGGGACATATCTAACTATGGCTACACCTTC
TRBD1	TRBV25-1	TRBJ2-7	once	CASSETGDSYEQYF	TGTGCCAGCAGTGAGACAGGGGACTCCTACGAGCAGTACTTC
TRBD1	TRBV2	TRBJ1-6	.	CASGGQGGREALHF	TGTGCCAGCGGGGGACAGGGGGGAAGGGAGGCCCTCCACTTT
.	TRBV5-1	TRBJ2-7	.	CASSLGQGYSYEQYF	TGCGCCAGCAGCTTGGGGCAGGGTTACTCCTACGAGCAGTACTTC
TRBD1	TRBV4-1	TRBJ2-5	.	CASSGTGRIQETQYF	TGCGCCAGCAGTGGGACAGGGAGAATCCAAGAGACCCAGTACTTC
.	TRBV5-1	TRBJ2-7	.	CASSFGQGVGYEQYF	TGCGCCAGCAGCTTTGGCCAGGGCGTGGGGTACGAGCAGTACTTC
.	TRBV2	TRBJ2-7	.	CASMLGQRSYEQYF	TGTGCCAGCATGCTGGGCCAGAGAAGCTACGAGCAGTACTTC
.	TRBV5-1	TRBJ2-7	.	CASSLGGNSYEQYF	TGCGCCAGCAGCTTGGGCGGGAACTCCTACGAGCAGTACTTC
.	TRBV30	TRBJ2-5	.	CAWSHKGPSQYF	TGTGCCTGGAGTCATAAGGGGCCCTCCCAGTACTTC
.	TRBV18	TRBJ2-5	once	CASSPPEECQYF	TGTGCCAGCTCACCACCGGAGGAATGCCAGTACTTC
TRBD2	TRBV6-1	TRBJ2-7	.	CASSEGLAGGHEQYF	TGTGCCAGCAGTGAAGGGCTAGCGGGAGGGCACGAGCAGTACTTC
.	TRBV11-2	TRBJ1-1	.	CASSLVTGFTEAFF	TGTGCCAGCAGCTTAGTTACGGGTTTCACTGAAGCTTTCTTT
.	TRBV30	TRBJ2-5	.	CAWTPSGQETQYF	TGTGCCTGGACCCCCAGCGGGCAAGAGACCCAGTACTTC